This T cell receptor (beta chain) was identified in a study of regulatory T cells in long-lasting Graves disease. Trimming took 7 bases from V and 5 from J, leaving 11 bases between them. The CDR3 is made up of 11 amino acids. In germline, CDR1 is SQVTM, CDR2 ANQGSEA. The time point was: persistent/refractory GD, antithyroid drugs over 5 years with positive TRAb. From RNA extracted from PBMCs, the TCR library was made. CDR3-region Arm-PCR and iRepertoire HTBI primers produced the TCR beta libraries. TCRdb called the multiplex PCR reads again in MiXCR, with one record for every CDR3 protein. The top ten clones hold less than 30% of a sample with some 370,000 distinct CDR3 sequences, roughly 24% of them seen once.

The V call is TRBV29-1, the J call TRBJ1-1; no clear D gene. The clonotype comes from a woman aged 40 to 55 with Graves disease. Material: peripheral blood mononuclear cells (PBMCs), obtained when the disease was refractory, from a patient treated with antithyroid drugs. This chain's CDR3 is CSAFRGTEAFF. The CDR3 DNA reads as TGCAGCGCGTTCAGAGGGACTGAAGCTTTCTTT.